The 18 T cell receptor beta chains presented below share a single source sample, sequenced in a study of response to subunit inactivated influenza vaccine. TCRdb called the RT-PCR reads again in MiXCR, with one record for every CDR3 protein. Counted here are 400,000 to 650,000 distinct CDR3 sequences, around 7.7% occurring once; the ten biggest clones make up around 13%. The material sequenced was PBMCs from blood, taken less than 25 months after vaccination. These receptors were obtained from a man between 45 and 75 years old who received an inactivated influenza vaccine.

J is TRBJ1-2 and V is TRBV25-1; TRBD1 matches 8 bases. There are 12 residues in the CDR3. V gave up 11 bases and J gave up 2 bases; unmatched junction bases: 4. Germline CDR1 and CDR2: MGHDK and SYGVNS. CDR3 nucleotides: TGTGCCTGCCGGACAGGGAACTATGGCTACACCTTC. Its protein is CACRTGNYGYTF.

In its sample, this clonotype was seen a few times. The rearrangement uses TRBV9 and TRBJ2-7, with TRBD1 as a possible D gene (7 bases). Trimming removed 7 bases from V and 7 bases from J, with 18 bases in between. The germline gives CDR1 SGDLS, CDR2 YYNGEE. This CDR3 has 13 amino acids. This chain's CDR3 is CASALDRAGEQYF. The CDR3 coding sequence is TGTGCCAGCGCCCTTGACAGGGCGGGGGAGCAGTACTTC. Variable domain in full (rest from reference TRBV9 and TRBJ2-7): DSGVTQTPKHLITATGQRVTLRCSPRSGDLSVYWYQQSLDQGLQFLIQYYNGEERAKGNILERFSAQQFPDLHSELNLSSLELGDSALYFCASALDRAGEQYFGPGTRLTVT.

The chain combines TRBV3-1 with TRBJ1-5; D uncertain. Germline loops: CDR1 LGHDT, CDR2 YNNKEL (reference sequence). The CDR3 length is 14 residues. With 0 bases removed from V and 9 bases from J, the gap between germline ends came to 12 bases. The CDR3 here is CASSQDRSRRPQHF. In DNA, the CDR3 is TGTGCCAGCAGCCAAGACCGTTCTAGGCGGCCCCAGCATTTT.

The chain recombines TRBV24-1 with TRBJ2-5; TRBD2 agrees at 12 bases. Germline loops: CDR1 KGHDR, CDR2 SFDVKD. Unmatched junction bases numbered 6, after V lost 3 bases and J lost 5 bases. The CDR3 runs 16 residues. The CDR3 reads CATSDNGLAGRETQYF. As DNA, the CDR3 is TGTGCCACCAGTGATAACGGACTAGCGGGGAGGGAGACCCAGTACTTC.

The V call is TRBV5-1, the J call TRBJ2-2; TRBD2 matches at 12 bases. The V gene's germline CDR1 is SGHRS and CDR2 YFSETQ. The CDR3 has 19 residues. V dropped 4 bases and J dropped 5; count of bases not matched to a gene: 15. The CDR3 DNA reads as TGCGCCAGCAGCCCGGGACATCCTAGCGGGAGGGCCCCTACCGGGGAGCTGTTTTTT. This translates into CASSPGHPSGRAPTGELFF.

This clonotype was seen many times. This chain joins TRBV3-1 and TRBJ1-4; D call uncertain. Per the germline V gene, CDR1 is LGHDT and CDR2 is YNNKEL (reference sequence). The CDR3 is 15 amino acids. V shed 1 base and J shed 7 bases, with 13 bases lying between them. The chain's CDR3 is CASSQGLQILEKLFF. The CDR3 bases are TGTGCCAGCAGCCAAGGGCTACAGATACTTGAAAAACTGTTTTTT.

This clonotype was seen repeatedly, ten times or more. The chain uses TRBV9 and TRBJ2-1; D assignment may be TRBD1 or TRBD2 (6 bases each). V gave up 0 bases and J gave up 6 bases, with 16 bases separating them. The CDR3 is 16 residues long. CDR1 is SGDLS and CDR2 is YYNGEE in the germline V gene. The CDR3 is CASSVDYGGTGNEQFF. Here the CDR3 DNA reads TGTGCCAGCAGCGTAGATTACGGGGGCACGGGCAATGAGCAGTTCTTC. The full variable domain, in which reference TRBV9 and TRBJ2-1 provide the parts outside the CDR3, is DSGVTQTPKHLITATGQRVTLRCSPRSGDLSVYWYQQSLDQGLQFLIQYYNGEERAKGNILERFSAQQFPDLHSELNLSSLELGDSALYFCASSVDYGGTGNEQFFGPGTRLTVL.

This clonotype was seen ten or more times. The CDR3 bases are TGCAGTGCTAGAAGGACTAGCGGGGGCGACGAGCAGTACTTC. Translation: CSARRTSGGDEQYF. The rearrangement joins TRBV20-1 to TRBJ2-7, with TRBD2 matching 13 bases. Germline lookup yields CDR1 DFQATT and CDR2 SNEGSKA (reference sequence). V gave up 2 bases and J gave up 5 bases; unmatched junction bases: 3. The CDR3 runs to 14 residues.

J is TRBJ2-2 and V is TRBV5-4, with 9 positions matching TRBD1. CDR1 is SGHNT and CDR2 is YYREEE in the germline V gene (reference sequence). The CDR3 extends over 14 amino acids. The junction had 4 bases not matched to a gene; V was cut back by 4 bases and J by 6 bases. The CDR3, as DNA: TGTGCCAGCAGCCCTGACAGGGGGGCCGGGGAGCTGTTTTTT. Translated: CASSPDRGAGELFF.

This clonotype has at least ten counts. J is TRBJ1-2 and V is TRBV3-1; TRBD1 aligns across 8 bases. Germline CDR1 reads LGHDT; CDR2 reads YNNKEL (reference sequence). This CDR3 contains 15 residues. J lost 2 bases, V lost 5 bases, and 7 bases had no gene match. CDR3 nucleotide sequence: TGTGCCAGCAGCGAAGCAGGGGGCAGGAACTATGGCTACACCTTC. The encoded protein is CASSEAGGRNYGYTF. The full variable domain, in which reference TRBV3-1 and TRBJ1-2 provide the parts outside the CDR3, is DTAVSQTPKYLVTQMGNDKSIKCEQNLGHDTMYWYKQDSKKFLKIMFSYNNKELIINETVPNRFSPKSPDKAHLNLHINSLELGDSAVYFCASSEAGGRNYGYTFGSGTRLTVV.

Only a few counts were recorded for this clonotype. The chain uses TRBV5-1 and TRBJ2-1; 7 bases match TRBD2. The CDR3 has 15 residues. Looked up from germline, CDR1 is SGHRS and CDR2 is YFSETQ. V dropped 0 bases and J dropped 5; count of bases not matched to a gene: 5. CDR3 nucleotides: TGCGCCAGCAGCTTGGGCGTGGGAGGGGACAATGAGCAGTTCTTC. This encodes CASSLGVGGDNEQFF.

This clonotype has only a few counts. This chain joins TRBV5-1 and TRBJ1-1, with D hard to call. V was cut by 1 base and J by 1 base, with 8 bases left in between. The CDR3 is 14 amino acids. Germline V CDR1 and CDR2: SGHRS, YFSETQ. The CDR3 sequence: CASSLSSKNTEAFF. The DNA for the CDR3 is TGCGCCAGCAGCTTGTCCAGCAAGAACACTGAAGCTTTCTTT.

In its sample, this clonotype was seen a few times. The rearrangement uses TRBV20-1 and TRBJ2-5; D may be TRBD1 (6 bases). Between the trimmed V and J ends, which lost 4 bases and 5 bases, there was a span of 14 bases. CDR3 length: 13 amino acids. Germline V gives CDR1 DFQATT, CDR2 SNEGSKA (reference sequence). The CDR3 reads CSAIRGIGETQYF. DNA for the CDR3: TGCAGTGCTATAAGGGGGATTGGGGAGACCCAGTACTTC.

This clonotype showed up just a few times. The CDR3 DNA sequence: TGTGCCAGCGGAAATAGAAAGGCGGGTGAGCAGTTCTTC. Translation: CASGNRKAGEQFF. This rearrangement joins TRBV27 to TRBJ2-1, with D tentatively TRBD2 (5 bases). Germline CDR1 and CDR2: MNHEY and SMNVEV (reference sequence). The length of the CDR3 is 13 residues. The V and J ends lost 8 bases and 9 bases respectively, with 17 bases between them.

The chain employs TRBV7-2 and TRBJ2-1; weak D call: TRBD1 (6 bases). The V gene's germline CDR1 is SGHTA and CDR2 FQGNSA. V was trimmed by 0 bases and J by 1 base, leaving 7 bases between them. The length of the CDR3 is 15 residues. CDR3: CASSLAQGSYNEQFF. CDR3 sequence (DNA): TGTGCCAGCAGCTTAGCTCAGGGGTCCTACAATGAGCAGTTCTTC.

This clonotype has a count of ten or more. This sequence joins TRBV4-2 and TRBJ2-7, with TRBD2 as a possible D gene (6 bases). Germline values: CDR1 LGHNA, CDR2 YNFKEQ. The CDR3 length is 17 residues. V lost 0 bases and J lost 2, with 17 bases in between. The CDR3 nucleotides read TGTGCCAGCAGCCAAGATTTCGGGCTAGCGACAACCTACGAGCAGTACTTC. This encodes CASSQDFGLATTYEQYF.

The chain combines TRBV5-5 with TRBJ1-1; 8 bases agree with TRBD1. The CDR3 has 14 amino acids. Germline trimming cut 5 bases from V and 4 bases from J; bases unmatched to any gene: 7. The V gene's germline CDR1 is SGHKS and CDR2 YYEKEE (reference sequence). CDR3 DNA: TGTGCCAGCAGTATGACAGGGGAACCCACTGAAGCTTTCTTT. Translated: CASSMTGEPTEAFF. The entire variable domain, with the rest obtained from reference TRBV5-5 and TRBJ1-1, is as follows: DAGVTQSPTHLIKTRGQQVTLRCSPISGHKSVSWYQQVLGQGPQFIFQYYEKEERGRGNFPDRFSARQFPNYSSELNVNALLLGDSALYLCASSMTGEPTEAFFGQGTRLTVV.

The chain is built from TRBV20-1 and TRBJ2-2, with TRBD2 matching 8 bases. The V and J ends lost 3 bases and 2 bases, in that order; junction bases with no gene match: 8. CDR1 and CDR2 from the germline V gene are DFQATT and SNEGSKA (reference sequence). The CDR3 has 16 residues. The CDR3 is CSASGRAGVNTGELFF. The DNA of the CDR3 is TGCAGTGCTAGTGGACGAGCGGGAGTAAACACCGGGGAGCTGTTTTTT.